The 27 T cell receptor beta chains presented below share a single source sample, sequenced in a study of T cells after yellow fever vaccination. Using its own MiXCR run on the 5' RACE reads, TCRdb lists one record per CDR3 protein. The sample includes about 30,000 distinct CDR3 sequences, around 4.6% of them seen just once. The sample here was CD8+ T cells sorted from PBMCs, taken 10 days after the yellow fever booster vaccination. All receptors derive from a man between 25 and 39 years old who received the YFV17D yellow fever vaccine.

This clonotype has more than one count but fewer than ten. V and J are TRBV19 and TRBJ2-1; TRBD1 agrees at 8 bases. V lost 7 bases to trimming and J lost 0 bases; unmatched junction nucleotides: 8. The CDR3 runs to 16 residues. The germline V gene encodes CDR1 LNHDA and CDR2 SQIVND (reference sequence). In nucleotides, the CDR3 is TGTGCCAGTACCCCGACAGGGGCGGGCTCCTACAATGAGCAGTTCTTC. The encoded protein is CASTPTGAGSYNEQFF.

This clonotype was detected ten times or more. The rearrangement joins TRBV27 to TRBJ2-1; D remains unclear. With 3 bases removed from V and 5 bases from J, the gap between germline ends came to 5 bases. CDR3 length: 12 amino acids. Germline CDR1 is MNHEY and CDR2 is SMNVEV (reference sequence). In DNA form, the CDR3 reads TGTGCCAGCAGTTTCCCTAACAATGAGCAGTTCTTC. Its translation is CASSFPNNEQFF.

This clonotype occurred many times. The chain couples TRBV28 to TRBJ1-2, with a possible D match to TRBD1 (5 bases). Germline assignment: CDR1 MDHEN and CDR2 SYDVKM. V was trimmed by 3 bases and J by 8 bases, leaving 19 bases between them. This CDR3 has 15 residues. The CDR3 coding sequence is TGTGCCAGCAGTTTCTTTGATGGAGGGGTGGGGGGCTACACCTTC. Its translation: CASSFFDGGVGGYTF.

Many counts were recorded for this clonotype. The chain uses TRBV11-2 and TRBJ2-5; 8 bases map to TRBD2. The CDR3 runs 15 residues. The germline V gene has CDR1 SGHAT and CDR2 FQNNGV. The V segment lost 1 base and the J segment 4 bases; nucleotides outside the gene matches: 5. CDR3 protein: CASSLGGAGVETQYF. The CDR3 DNA reads as TGTGCCAGCAGCTTAGGAGGAGCGGGAGTAGAGACCCAGTACTTC.

This clonotype was observed at least ten times. This rearrangement joins TRBV5-1 to TRBJ2-1; 7 bases match TRBD1. Germline assignment: CDR1 SGHRS and CDR2 YFSETQ. The CDR3 covers 14 residues. The ends lost 7 bases at V and 6 bases at J; junction bases unmatched: 10. Written as DNA, the CDR3 is TGCGCCAGCCGTGTGACAGGGATGGGCAATGAGCAGTTCTTC. Translated: CASRVTGMGNEQFF.

This clonotype showed up many times. This chain connects TRBV7-8 to TRBJ2-7, with 10 nucleotides matching TRBD2. The V gene end was trimmed by 4 bases and the J gene end by 2 bases; junction bases not matched to a gene: 5. CDR1 is SGHVS, CDR2 FQNEAQ, per germline. This CDR3 comprises 15 residues. The CDR3 nucleotides are TGTGCCAGCAGCTCGGGACTAGCGAGAACCTACGAGCAGTACTTC. It translates to CASSSGLARTYEQYF.

This clonotype has at least ten counts. V usage is TRBV20-1 and J usage is TRBJ2-1; D possibly corresponds to TRBD2 (7 bases). The CDR3 has 14 residues. Germline V gene lookup returns CDR1 DFQATT and CDR2 SNEGSKA (reference sequence). Deletions cut 6 bases from V and 0 bases from J, with 12 bases between. The DNA of the CDR3 is TGCAGTGCCCCTCGGGGGGCCTCCTACAATGAGCAGTTCTTC. Translating gives CSAPRGASYNEQFF.

This clonotype was detected many times. The chain employs TRBV27 and TRBJ1-1; 10 bases are a match to TRBD1. The CDR3 length is 14 residues. With V trimmed by 1 base and J by 6 bases, 2 bases remained unmatched. CDR1 is MNHEY and CDR2 is SMNVEV in the germline V gene (reference sequence). Here the CDR3 reads CASSLWDRGPEAFF. The CDR3 DNA reads as TGTGCCAGCAGTTTATGGGACAGGGGCCCTGAAGCTTTCTTT.

In its sample, this clonotype was seen many times. CDR3 sequence: CASSFSDTANYGYTF. The CDR3 DNA reads TGTGCCAGCAGCTTTTCGGACACAGCTAACTATGGCTACACCTTC. This sequence joins TRBV7-2 and TRBJ1-2; a possible D gene is TRBD1 (5 bases). The CDR3 is made up of 15 amino acids. V lost 3 bases and J 0 bases, leaving 11 bases between the germline ends. Germline CDR1 SGHTA, CDR2 FQGNSA.

This clonotype was seen at least ten times. The V and J genes are TRBV3-1 and TRBJ2-7, with D tentatively TRBD1 or TRBD2 (5 bases each). V was clipped by 4 bases and J by 2 bases, with 9 bases between them. The CDR3 is made up of 13 amino acids. CDR1 and CDR2 from the germline V gene are LGHDT and YNNKEL (reference sequence). As DNA, the CDR3 is TGTGCCAGCAGCCGGGACCCTGCCTACGAGCAGTACTTC. Translation: CASSRDPAYEQYF.

This clonotype has a count of ten or more. The V call is TRBV4-3, the J call TRBJ2-1; D not resolved. The CDR3 has 13 residues. The V gene's germline CDR1 is LGHNA and CDR2 YSLEER. V dropped 0 bases and J dropped 6 bases, with 6 bases sitting between them. The CDR3 loop reads CASSQEYPNEQFF. CDR3 DNA: TGCGCCAGCAGCCAAGAGTACCCCAATGAGCAGTTCTTC.

The table lists this clonotype with many counts. This chain links TRBV19 with TRBJ2-1; TRBD2 agrees at 7 bases. This CDR3 is built from 14 residues. Germline V gene lookup returns CDR1 LNHDA and CDR2 SQIVND (reference sequence). Trimming removed 4 bases from V and 5 bases from J; junction bases left unmatched: 5. The CDR3 DNA sequence: TGTGCCAGTAGTACCTCAGCGGGAAACAATGAGCAGTTCTTC. Translated, it gives CASSTSAGNNEQFF.

This clonotype appeared many times. V is TRBV9 and J is TRBJ1-1; D perhaps matches TRBD1 (5 bases). Trimming took off 4 bases at V and 2 bases at J, with 9 bases between the two ends. CDR1 is SGDLS and CDR2 is YYNGEE in the germline V gene. This CDR3 has 13 amino acids. CDR3 sequence reads: CASSPRTNTEAFF. In DNA, the CDR3 is TGTGCCAGCAGCCCACGGACAAACACTGAAGCTTTCTTT.

The sample holds many counts of this clonotype. The J gene is TRBJ2-1, the V gene TRBV5-1; no definite D call. Germline V gene sequence: CDR1 SGHRS, CDR2 YFSETQ. The germline V and J ends were trimmed by 4 bases and 0 bases, with 17 bases remaining between them. The CDR3 spans 17 residues. The CDR3 sequence: CASSGRQVTGSYNEQFF. DNA of the CDR3: TGCGCCAGCAGCGGTCGTCAAGTGACCGGCTCCTACAATGAGCAGTTCTTC.

This clonotype came up many times. The chain has TRBV5-5 and TRBJ2-5; D is unclear. Trimming removed 0 bases at V and 2 bases at J, with 11 bases between. Germline assignment: CDR1 SGHKS and CDR2 YYEKEE (reference sequence). The CDR3 covers 15 residues. The CDR3 is CASSLASRLQETQYF. Written as DNA, the CDR3 is TGTGCCAGCAGCTTGGCCTCGAGGTTACAAGAGACCCAGTACTTC.

This clonotype showed up many times. In nucleotides, the CDR3 is TGCGCCAGCAGCCAAGCACTAGCGGGAGTCCTCGAGCAGTACTTC. Translating it yields CASSQALAGVLEQYF. J is TRBJ2-7 and V is TRBV4-3; 11 bases fit TRBD2. The CDR3 extends over 15 amino acids. Germline lookup yields CDR1 LGHNA and CDR2 YSLEER. V gave up 1 base and J gave up 6 bases; unmatched junction bases: 5.

This clonotype was observed many times. The chain uses TRBV15 and TRBJ2-1, with a weak D call TRBD1 (6 bases). Trimming took 5 bases from V and 6 from J, leaving 11 bases between them. The germline V gene encodes CDR1 LNHNV and CDR2 YYDKDF (reference sequence). This CDR3 is 13 amino acids long. The CDR3 DNA follows: TGTGCCACCAGCCTTCGACAGGTCAATGAGCAGTTCTTC. It is translated as CATSLRQVNEQFF. Filled out from reference TRBV15 and TRBJ2-1, the complete variable domain reads DAMVIQNPRYQVTQFGKPVTLSCSQTLNHNVMYWYQQKSSQAPKLLFHYYDKDFNNEADTPDNFQSRRPNTSFCFLDIRSPGLGDTAMYLCATSLRQVNEQFFGPGTRLTVL.

This clonotype was seen repeatedly, ten times or more. The chain carries TRBV7-9 and TRBJ2-5; D gene ambiguous. The CDR3 is 14 residues long. V shed 3 bases and J shed 5 bases, with 13 bases lying between them. Germline V CDR1 and CDR2: SEHNR, FQNEAQ (reference sequence). The CDR3 spells CASSLALGWETQYF. CDR3 in DNA: TGTGCCAGCAGCTTGGCCCTCGGGTGGGAGACCCAGTACTTC.

This clonotype was observed many times. The genes are TRBV20-1 and TRBJ2-2, with D uncertain. CDR1 and CDR2 (germline): DFQATT, SNEGSKA (reference sequence). The CDR3 has 17 residues. V lost 0 bases, J lost 5 bases, and 19 bases lay in between. The CDR3 loop is CSARDSTPGKGTGELFF. CDR3 coding DNA: TGCAGTGCTAGAGATTCTACCCCTGGGAAAGGGACCGGGGAGCTGTTTTTT.

This clonotype was counted many times. This chain connects TRBV29-1 to TRBJ1-1; the match to TRBD1 covers 7 bases. Per germline, CDR1 SQVTM and CDR2 ANQGSEA. The CDR3 sequence is 12 residues long. The junction had 6 bases not matched to a gene; V was cut back by 5 bases and J by 6 bases. CDR3 coding DNA: TGCAGCGTTACAGGGGTAGAGGCTGAAGCTTTCTTT. Protein sequence: CSVTGVEAEAFF.

The chain couples TRBV7-2 to TRBJ2-7; TRBD2 aligns across 13 bases. This CDR3 is built from 14 residues. Per the germline V gene, CDR1 is SGHTA and CDR2 is FQGNSA. The V and J ends lost 8 bases and 3 bases, in that order; junction bases with no gene match: 4. The CDR3, as DNA: TGTGCCAGCGCCGGGACTAGCGGGAACTACGAGCAGTACTTC. It specifies CASAGTSGNYEQYF.

This rearrangement joins TRBV5-1 to TRBJ1-5, with 7 bases that match TRBD1. The CDR3 extends over 14 amino acids. Unmatched junction bases numbered 5, after V lost 4 bases and J lost 4 bases. Per germline, CDR1 SGHRS and CDR2 YFSETQ. This CDR3 reads CASSPGTENQPQHF. In DNA form, the CDR3 reads TGCGCCAGCAGCCCTGGGACAGAAAATCAGCCCCAGCATTTT.

This clonotype was counted many times. The chain combines TRBV5-4 with TRBJ2-7, with 7 bases aligning to TRBD2. CDR3 size: 13 residues. Germline CDR1 is SGHNT and CDR2 is YYREEE (reference sequence). The junction had 7 bases not matched to a gene; V was cut back by 4 bases and J by 6 bases. CDR3 sequence reads: CASSPVPGGEQYF. The CDR3 DNA reads as TGTGCCAGCAGCCCGGTCCCGGGGGGCGAGCAGTACTTC. Based on the CDR3 plus reference TRBV5-4 and TRBJ2-7, the full variable domain is ETGVTQSPTHLIKTRGQQVTLRCSSQSGHNTVSWYQQALGQGPQFIFQYYREEENGRGNFPPRFSGLQFPNYSSELNVNALELDDSALYLCASSPVPGGEQYFGPGTRLTVT.

The chain is built from TRBV3-1 and TRBJ2-5; D ambiguous. The V end was cut by 5 bases, the J end by 0 bases, with 16 bases between. CDR3 length: 16 amino acids. Germline lookup yields CDR1 LGHDT and CDR2 YNNKEL (reference sequence). Here the CDR3 reads CASSSNSASDQETQYF. CDR3 DNA: TGTGCCAGCAGCTCAAATTCGGCGAGTGACCAAGAGACCCAGTACTTC.

This clonotype occurred many times. The rearrangement uses TRBV7-6 and TRBJ2-7; D remains ambiguous. CDR3 length: 13 amino acids. Germline V gene data show CDR1 as SGHVS and CDR2 as FNYEAQ. The V end lost 1 base, the J end lost 5 bases, and 9 bases lay between the germline ends. CDR3 amino acids: CASSLGRPDEQYF. In DNA, the CDR3 is TGTGCCAGCAGCTTAGGCCGTCCAGACGAGCAGTACTTC.

This clonotype was counted ten times or more. V usage is TRBV30 and J usage is TRBJ2-3; the D is unclear. This CDR3 is 13 amino acids long. Germline loops: CDR1 GTSNPN, CDR2 SVGIG (reference sequence). V dropped 0 bases and J dropped 2 bases, with 6 bases sitting between them. The CDR3 protein is CAWSVLSTDTQYF. The DNA for the CDR3 is TGTGCCTGGAGTGTACTATCCACAGATACGCAGTATTTT.

This clonotype was recorded at least ten times. The rearrangement links TRBV11-1 to TRBJ2-1, with 9 positions matching TRBD2. Germline CDR1 SGHAT, CDR2 FQDESV (reference sequence). The CDR3 contains 17 residues. Losses at the gene ends were 6 bases for V and 10 bases for J; bases not matched to a gene: 19. The CDR3 coding sequence is TGTGCCAGCAGGTCGACCAGGGCACGGCTAGCGGGAAACGAGCAGTTCTTC. This codes for CASRSTRARLAGNEQFF.